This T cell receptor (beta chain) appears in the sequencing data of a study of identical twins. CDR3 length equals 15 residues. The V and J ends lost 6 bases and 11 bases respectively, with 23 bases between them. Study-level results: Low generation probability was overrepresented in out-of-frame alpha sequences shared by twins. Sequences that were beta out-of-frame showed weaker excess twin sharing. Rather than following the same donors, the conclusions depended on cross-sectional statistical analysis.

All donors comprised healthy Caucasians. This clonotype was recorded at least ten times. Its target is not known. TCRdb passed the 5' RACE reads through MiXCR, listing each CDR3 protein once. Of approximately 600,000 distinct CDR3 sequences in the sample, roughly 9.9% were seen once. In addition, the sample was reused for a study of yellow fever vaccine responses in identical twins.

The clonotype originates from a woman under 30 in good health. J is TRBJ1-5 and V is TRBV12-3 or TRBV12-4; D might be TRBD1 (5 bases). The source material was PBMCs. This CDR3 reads CASSPDRAGGEAQHF. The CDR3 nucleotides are TGTGCCAGCAGCCCCGACCGGGCTGGGGGAGAGGCCCAGCATTTT.